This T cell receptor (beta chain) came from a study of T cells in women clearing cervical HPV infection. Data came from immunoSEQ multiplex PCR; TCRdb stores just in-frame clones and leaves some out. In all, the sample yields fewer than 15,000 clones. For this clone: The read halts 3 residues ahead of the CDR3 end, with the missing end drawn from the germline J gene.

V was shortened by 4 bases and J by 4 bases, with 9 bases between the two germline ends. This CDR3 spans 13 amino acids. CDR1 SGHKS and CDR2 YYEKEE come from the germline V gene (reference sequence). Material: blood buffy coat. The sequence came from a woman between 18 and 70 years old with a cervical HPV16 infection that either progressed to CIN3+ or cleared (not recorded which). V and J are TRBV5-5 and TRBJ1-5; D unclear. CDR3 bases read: TGTGCCAGCAGCATACAGCTAAATCAGCCC. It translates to CASSIQLNQP. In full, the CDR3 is CASSIQLNQPQHF.